A single sample is the source of the 5 T cell receptor beta chains below, sequenced in a study of blood T cell repertoires in COVID-19 (TCRdb year 2020). Preparation of the library involved the immunoSEQ multiplex PCR assay. Drawn from immuneACCESS, this table holds only the in-frame rearrangements with V and J called that TCRdb kept. Clones are partly lost; checked studies trace under half to an unresolved V gene and leave the rest unexplained. The sample table holds 140,000 or so clones, of which roughly 84% were seen once. In total, the top ten clones hold roughly 8.7% of the sample. The sequenced material came from peripheral blood. Receptors originate from a man under 40 with COVID-19, enrolled during active disease.

This clone was counted ten times or more. The J gene is TRBJ2-1, the V gene TRBV25-1; D is perhaps TRBD2 (5 bases). V was cut by 6 bases and J by 3 bases, with 12 bases left in between. The germline gives CDR1 MGHDK, CDR2 SYGVNS. The CDR3 spans 14 residues. The CDR3 DNA reads TGTGCCAGCAGGGCGGAGGCCCGCTACAATGAGCAGTTCTTC. Amino acid sequence: CASRAEARYNEQFF.

The chain is built from TRBV7-3 and TRBJ2-7; 11 bases are a match to TRBD2. Germline V gives CDR1 SGHTA, CDR2 FQGTGA. Losses at the gene ends were 6 bases for V and 4 bases for J; bases not matched to a gene: 11. This CDR3 spans 16 amino acids. DNA of the CDR3: TGTGCCAGCAGTCCTGGTGGGACTAGCGGAGAGTACGAGCAGTACTTC. This gives the protein CASSPGGTSGEYEQYF.

V gene TRBV3-1 (or the pseudogene TRBV3-2) combines with J gene TRBJ1-2; the match to TRBD1 covers 7 bases. Germline V gene data show CDR1 as LGHDT and CDR2 as YNNKEL (reference sequence). Germline trimming cut 3 bases from V and 4 bases from J; bases unmatched to any gene: 11. The CDR3 runs 16 residues. The CDR3 loop is CASSHRYADRPYGYTF. The CDR3 DNA follows: TGTGCCAGCAGCCATCGCTACGCGGACAGGCCCTATGGCTACACCTTC.

V gene TRBV4-3 combines with J gene TRBJ2-5; 8 positions agree with TRBD2. Per the germline V gene, CDR1 is LGHNA and CDR2 is YSLEER. The CDR3 consists of 15 residues. Losses at the gene ends were 1 base for V and 3 bases for J; bases not matched to a gene: 4. CDR3 amino acids: CASSQAGTSEETQYF. The CDR3 nucleotides read TGCGCCAGCAGCCAAGCCGGGACTAGTGAAGAGACCCAGTACTTC.

The gene calls are TRBV7-9 and TRBJ1-5, with 11 nucleotides matching TRBD1. V was clipped by 0 bases and J by 0 bases; unmatched bases: 7. The CDR3 is 19 amino acids. Germline lookup yields CDR1 SEHNR and CDR2 FQNEAQ (reference sequence). Here the CDR3 reads CASSLADRGPVYSNQPQHF. DNA for the CDR3: TGTGCCAGCAGCTTAGCGGACAGGGGGCCGGTATATAGCAATCAGCCCCAGCATTTT.